A single T cell receptor (beta chain) is shown here with its context. Its antigen is currently unknown. The data were obtained in a study of shared clonotypes between healthy human individuals. Study findings and constraints: The authors expected sequencing depth to affect clonotype sharing among donors.

Trimming shortened V by 5 bases and J by 5 bases, and 13 bases separated the two germline ends. The CDR3 is 13 residues long. Germline V gene sequence: CDR1 SGHVS, CDR2 FQNEAQ. The table came from immunoSEQ multiplex PCR; TCRdb's copy has only in-frame clones and leaves some out. The sample carries about 1.5 million clones, around 98% recorded once. Sequenced: naive CD4+ T cells sorted from blood. Specified subset: CD45RA+ positively selected. The chain combines TRBV7-8 with TRBJ2-7; no clear D. The receptor's source is a man aged 25-45 years in good health. DNA for the CDR3: TGTGCCAGCAGCGTGTCTGGGATCCACGAGCAGTACTTC. Translating gives CASSVSGIHEQYF.